These 5 T cell receptor beta chains came from one sample sequenced in a study of OX40 agonist ivuxolimab in advanced cancers. Repertoires were generated with immunoSEQ multiplex PCR, while TCRdb's copy carries only in-frame clones and drops some. The table includes 100,000 or so clones, over 75% detected once. Sample: CD4+ or CD8+ T cells sorted from blood, taken in a trial of the OX40 agonist ivuxolimab. The source is an adult with an advanced solid tumor such as melanoma, head and neck, liver or kidney cancer.

The genes are TRBV28 and TRBJ1-3; the D gene is possibly TRBD1 (5 bases). CDR3 size: 14 residues. Germline V gives CDR1 MDHEN, CDR2 SYDVKM. V was shortened by 2 bases and J by 0 bases, with 5 bases between the two germline ends. DNA for the CDR3: TGTGCCAGCAGTTTAGGGGGCTCTGGAAACACCATATATTTT. This codes for CASSLGGSGNTIYF.

CDR3 sequence (DNA): TGTGCCAGTAGTATAGAACGTTTCGGAGGGTCAGAGACCCAGTACTTC. Its protein product is CASSIERFGGSETQYF. The chain links TRBV19 to TRBJ2-5, with D perhaps matching TRBD2 (6 bases). Germline CDR1 reads LNHDA; CDR2 reads SQIVND (reference sequence). The V and J ends lost 0 bases and 4 bases respectively, with 15 bases between them. The CDR3 is 16 amino acids.

The chain uses TRBV5-5 and TRBJ2-4; the D gene is possibly TRBD1 (6 bases). With 2 bases removed from V and 6 bases from J, the gap between germline ends came to 9 bases. The germline V gene has CDR1 SGHKS and CDR2 YYEKEE (reference sequence). The CDR3 has 13 residues. The CDR3 region is CASSLGQLNIQYF. As DNA, the CDR3 is TGTGCCAGCAGCTTAGGACAGCTAAACATTCAGTACTTC.

The count of this clone is one. This chain connects TRBV30 to TRBJ2-3; 7 bases line up with TRBD1. Germline CDR1 is GTSNPN and CDR2 is SVGIG (reference sequence). The J segment lost 12 bases and the V segment lost 1 base, leaving 4 bases of the junction unmatched. The CDR3 length is 11 residues. In nucleotides, the CDR3 is TGTGCCTGGAGTGACCGGGACAGTCAGTATTTT. Protein: CAWSDRDSQYF.

The chain couples TRBV5-8 to TRBJ1-4; a possible D gene is TRBD1 (6 bases). The V gene lost 4 bases and the J gene lost 0 bases, with 13 bases spanning the gap. From germline, CDR1 is SGHTS and CDR2 YDEGEE. The CDR3 runs to 16 residues. The CDR3 region is CASSPTRTATNEKLFF. The DNA for the CDR3 is TGTGCCAGCAGCCCTACCCGGACAGCAACTAATGAAAAACTGTTTTTT.